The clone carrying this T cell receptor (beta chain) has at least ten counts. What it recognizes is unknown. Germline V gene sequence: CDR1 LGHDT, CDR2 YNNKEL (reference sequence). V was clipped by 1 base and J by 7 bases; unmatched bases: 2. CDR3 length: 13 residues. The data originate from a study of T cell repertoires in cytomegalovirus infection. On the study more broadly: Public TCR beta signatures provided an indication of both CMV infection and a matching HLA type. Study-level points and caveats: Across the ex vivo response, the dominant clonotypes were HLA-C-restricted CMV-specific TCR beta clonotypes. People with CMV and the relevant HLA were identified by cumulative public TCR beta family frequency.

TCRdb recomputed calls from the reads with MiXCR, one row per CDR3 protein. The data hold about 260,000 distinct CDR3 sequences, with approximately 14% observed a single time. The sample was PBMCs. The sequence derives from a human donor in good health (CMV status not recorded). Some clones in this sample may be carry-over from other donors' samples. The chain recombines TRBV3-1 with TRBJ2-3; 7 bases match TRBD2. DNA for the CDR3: TGTGCCAGCAGCCAAGTCAGCGGGAATACGCAGTATTTT. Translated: CASSQVSGNTQYF.